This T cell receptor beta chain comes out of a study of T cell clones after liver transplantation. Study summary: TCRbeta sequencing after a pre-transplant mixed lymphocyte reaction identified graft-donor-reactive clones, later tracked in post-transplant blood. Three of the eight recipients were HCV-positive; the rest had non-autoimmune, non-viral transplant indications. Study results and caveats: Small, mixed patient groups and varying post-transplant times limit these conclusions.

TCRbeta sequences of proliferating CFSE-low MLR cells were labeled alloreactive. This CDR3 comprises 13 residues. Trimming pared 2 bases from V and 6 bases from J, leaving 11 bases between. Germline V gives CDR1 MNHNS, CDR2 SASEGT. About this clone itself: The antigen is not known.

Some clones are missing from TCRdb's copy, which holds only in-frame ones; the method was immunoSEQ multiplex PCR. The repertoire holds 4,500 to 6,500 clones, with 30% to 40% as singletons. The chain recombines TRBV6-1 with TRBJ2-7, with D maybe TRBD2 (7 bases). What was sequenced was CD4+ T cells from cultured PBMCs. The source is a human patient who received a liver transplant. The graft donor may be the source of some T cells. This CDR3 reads CASSERRGGEQYV. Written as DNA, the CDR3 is TGTGCCAGCAGTGAACGAAGGGGGGGCGAGCAGTACGTC.